This record concerns one T cell receptor (beta chain) sequence. Samples each had at least 6 micrograms of total RNA extracted. This CDR3 contains 16 residues. Per germline, CDR1 MNHNY and CDR2 SVGAGI (reference sequence). After removal of 4 bases from V and 2 bases from J, the junction contained 8 bases not matched to a gene. A sample-barcoded 5' primer and a J-beta primer mix were used in a second PCR of roughly 7 to 12 cycles. TCRdb reprocessed the 5' RACE reads via MiXCR and lists one record per CDR3 protein. The sample lists about 1.8 million distinct CDR3 sequences, about 49% occurring once. These data are taken from a study of blood T cells in healthy people across ages.

The chain is built from TRBV6-6 and TRBJ2-1, with 7 nucleotides matching TRBD1. The sample consisted of blood. This receptor was identified in a woman aged 40 to 55 in good health. The CDR3 DNA reads as TGTGCCAGCAGTTCCGAACCACAGGGGCCCTACAATGAGCAGTTCTTC. This sequence encodes CASSSEPQGPYNEQFF.